Sequencing of this TCR beta chain was carried out in a study of blood T cell repertoires in COVID-19. This clone turned up a few times. Assay used: immunoSEQ multiplex PCR; TCRdb lists only in-frame clones, some missing. The sample lists under 300,000 clones, roughly 77% occurring once. J gave up 6 bases and V 3 bases, and 4 bases lay outside the gene matches. This CDR3 has 14 amino acids. The germline V gene has CDR1 SGHKS and CDR2 YYEKEE (reference sequence). The sequencing sample was made of peripheral blood. J is TRBJ2-3 and V is TRBV5-5, with 10 bases that match TRBD1. The receptor comes from a woman older than 75 with acute or convalescent COVID-19. This CDR3 reads CASSWDRGGDTQYF. CDR3 DNA sequence: TGTGCCAGCAGCTGGGACAGGGGCGGCGATACGCAGTATTTT.